These 16 T cell receptor beta chains were all obtained from the same sample, sequenced in a study of post-analysis software for immune sequencing data (dated by TCRdb to between 2015 and 2017). The library was prepared using PCR. TCRdb lists the instrument as Illumina HiSeq 2500. To reduce PCR and sequencing biases, unique molecular identifiers were incorporated into the TCR beta cDNA libraries. In TCRdb, the public reads were trimmed at Q25 with fastp and aligned with MiXCR, with productive beta chains retained. Identical CDR3 protein sequences are pooled into one entry, listed with their most common genes and DNA. The sample table holds roughly 400,000 distinct CDR3 sequences, of which less than 40% were seen once. The ten largest clones add up to 7.5% to 8.5% of the sample. These receptors' antigens are unknown. Beyond this particular receptor, the publication reports: Significantly higher frequencies in patients than in controls were found for roughly five TRBV segments, including TRBV5-6, TRBV5-1 and TRBV20-1.

Sequences were obtained from blood. The receptors stem from a girl aged 2 to 9 with multiple sclerosis.

This clonotype was seen just once. The rearrangement uses TRBV7-2 and TRBJ1-5, with a tentative D call TRBD1 (6 bases). There are 15 residues in the CDR3. Per germline, CDR1 SGHTA and CDR2 FQGNSA. Trimming took 5 bases from V and 2 from J, leaving 13 bases between them. The CDR3 here is CASSPPTGRNQPQHF. The CDR3 DNA sequence: TGTGCCAGCAGCCCACCGACAGGCCGCAATCAGCCCCAGCATTTT.

The chain combines TRBV20-1 with TRBJ1-2; TRBD1 is a possible D gene (6 bases). The CDR3 loop spans 17 amino acids. V shed 5 bases and J shed 4 bases, with 26 bases lying between them. Looked up from germline, CDR1 is DFQATT and CDR2 is SNEGSKA (reference sequence). The CDR3 coding sequence is TGCAGTGCTCAAGGAGGACGGACAGTGCCCTTATTCTATGGCTACACCTTC. Its protein product is CSAQGGRTVPLFYGYTF.

The chain carries TRBV28 and TRBJ2-7; 8 positions agree with TRBD2. V dropped 6 bases and J dropped 0; count of bases not matched to a gene: 22. Germline V gene sequence: CDR1 MDHEN, CDR2 SYDVKM. This CDR3 is built from 20 residues. CDR3 bases: TGTGCCAGCAGCCCCCGTTTGGGGACACGAGCGGGGGCGAGCTCCTACGAGCAGTACTTC. Translating gives CASSPRLGTRAGASSYEQYF.

Written as DNA, the CDR3 is TGTGCCACCGGCCGAGGCGCAGATACGCAGTATTTT. It codes for CATGRGADTQYF. The rearrangement joins TRBV10-3 to TRBJ2-3; no definite D call. CDR1 and CDR2 from the germline V gene are ENHRY and SYGVKD. V was trimmed by 10 bases and J by 4 bases, leaving 12 bases between them. The CDR3 extends over 12 amino acids.

The rearrangement joins TRBV29-1 to TRBJ1-1; perhaps TRBD1 as D (6 bases). Germline loops: CDR1 SQVTM, CDR2 ANQGSEA. The CDR3 covers 15 residues. V lost 3 bases, J lost 0 bases, and 14 bases lay in between. The CDR3 nucleotides read TGCAGCGTTGACGGAAACAGGGCCATGAACACTGAAGCTTTCTTT. This codes for CSVDGNRAMNTEAFF. The full variable domain, completed using reference TRBV29-1 and TRBJ1-1, is SAVISQKPSRDICQRGTSLTIQCQVDSQVTMMFWYRQQPGQSLTLIATANQGSEATYESGFVIDKFPISRPNLTFSTLTVSNMSPEDSSIYLCSVDGNRAMNTEAFFGQGTRLTVV.

The rearrangement links TRBV7-3 to TRBJ2-1; maybe TRBD1 (5 bases). From germline, CDR1 is SGHTA and CDR2 FQGTGA. The CDR3 is made up of 11 amino acids. The ends were cut back, 1 base at V and 15 bases at J, with 10 bases in the middle. As DNA, the CDR3 is TGTGCCAGCAGCTTAAGGGGCCGAGTGTTCTTC. This sequence encodes CASSLRGRVFF.

This clonotype was counted only a few times. The J gene is TRBJ2-3, the V gene TRBV4-3; 11 nucleotides agree with TRBD2. V trimming: 3 bases; J trimming: 7 bases; junction bases outside the gene matches: 9. Per the germline V gene, CDR1 is LGHNA and CDR2 is YSLEER. This CDR3 has 16 amino acids. The CDR3 coding sequence is TGCGCCAGCAGCCACTCTACTAGCGGGAGAGCTTATACGCAGTATTTT. Amino acid sequence: CASSHSTSGRAYTQYF.

The chain uses TRBV6-6 and TRBJ1-4; D is undetermined. Trimming left V 0 bases short and J 5 bases short, with 10 bases between. Germline values: CDR1 MNHNY, CDR2 SVGAGI (reference sequence). This CDR3 comprises 15 residues. The CDR3 here is CASSYSGVHNEKLFF. CDR3 sequence (DNA): TGTGCCAGCAGTTACTCCGGGGTCCACAATGAAAAACTGTTTTTT.

This clonotype was counted a few times. J is TRBJ2-1 and V is TRBV7-6; 10 nucleotides align to TRBD2. The CDR3 covers 16 residues. V gave up 1 base and J gave up 9 bases; unmatched junction bases: 9. Germline values: CDR1 SGHVS, CDR2 FNYEAQ. The CDR3 DNA sequence: TGTGCCAGCAGCTTAGGACCGGGACTAGCGTCCGGTGAGCAGTTCTTC. Translating it yields CASSLGPGLASGEQFF.

The chain is built from TRBV7-3 and TRBJ2-6, with TRBD2 as a possible D gene (5 bases). V was trimmed by 4 bases and J by 2 bases, leaving 15 bases between them. The CDR3 length is 17 residues. Germline lookup yields CDR1 SGHTA and CDR2 FQGTGA. In nucleotides, the CDR3 is TGTGCCAGCAGCTCTTCTAATCGGGGAGCTGGGGCCAACGTCCTGACTTTC. This sequence encodes CASSSSNRGAGANVLTF.

This chain links TRBV11-2 with TRBJ2-7; a possible D gene is TRBD1 (6 bases). Looked up from germline, CDR1 is SGHAT and CDR2 is FQNNGV. The CDR3 contains 16 residues. With 5 bases removed from V and 3 bases from J, the gap between germline ends came to 20 bases. CDR3: CASSPITGDIRYEQYF. The DNA for the CDR3 is TGTGCCAGCAGCCCTATTACTGGGGACATCCGCTACGAGCAGTACTTC.

The CDR3 protein is CASSNGNWNSPLHF. The DNA for the CDR3 is TGTGCCAGCAGCAACGGGAACTGGAATTCACCCCTCCACTTT. The chain is built from TRBV6-5 and TRBJ1-6; unclear D gene. Trimming removed 6 bases at V and 7 bases at J, with 13 bases between. This CDR3 comprises 14 residues. CDR1 is MNHEY, CDR2 SVGAGI, per germline.

The chain combines TRBV30 with TRBJ2-1, with 7 positions matching TRBD2. The CDR3 totals 11 residues. Germline assignment: CDR1 GTSNPN and CDR2 SVGIG (reference sequence). V lost 2 bases to trimming and J lost 12 bases; unmatched junction nucleotides: 4. CDR3 sequence reads: CAWSNGLGQFF. The CDR3 DNA follows: TGTGCCTGGAGTAACGGACTAGGGCAGTTCTTC.

The V and J genes are TRBV18 and TRBJ2-7; a possible D gene is TRBD2 (5 bases). V was clipped by 2 bases and J by 0 bases, with 11 bases between them. The CDR3 runs to 15 residues. Germline assignment: CDR1 KGHSH and CDR2 LQKENI. This chain's CDR3 is CASSPIGVASYEQYF. The DNA for the CDR3 is TGTGCCAGCTCACCAATCGGGGTTGCCTCCTACGAGCAGTACTTC.

V gene TRBV6-5 combines with J gene TRBJ2-6, with 7 bases matching TRBD2. The CDR3 runs 13 residues. Trimming took 8 bases from V and 4 from J; bases not matched to a gene: 2. Germline CDR1 MNHEY, CDR2 SVGAGI. The CDR3 sequence is CASGGGGANVLTF. CDR3 in DNA: TGTGCCAGCGGGGGAGGGGGGGCCAACGTCCTGACTTTC.

The table lists this clonotype with a few counts. The CDR3 protein is CATSDSLGLAGLETQYF. The CDR3, as DNA: TGTGCCACCAGTGACTCCTTGGGGTTAGCTGGATTAGAGACCCAGTACTTC. The chain recombines TRBV24-1 with TRBJ2-5; D unclear. V lost 4 bases, J lost 4 bases, and 21 bases lay in between. Germline CDR1 KGHDR, CDR2 SFDVKD. This CDR3 is 17 amino acids long.